Here is one T cell receptor (beta chain) with its context. What it binds is not known. Authors' methods: Because ImmunoSEQ provided only junction sequences with no quality scores, the filtering differed. Using immunoSEQ multiplex PCR, the repertoire was profiled, and TCRdb retains in-frame clones only, with some absent. That table furnishes V, J and clone size, whereas the DNA furnished D and trimming. The sample has around 2.1 million clones; approximately 94% are singletons. The data were taken from a study of shared clonotypes between healthy human individuals. The V gene's germline CDR1 is MDHEN and CDR2 SYDVKM. There are 16 residues in the CDR3. Between the trimmed V and J ends, which lost 7 bases and 1 base, there was a span of 19 bases. The study's findings and limits: Tissue TCR repertoires likely differ from these blood-only repertoires.

The naive CD8 subset, CD45RO-negative cells positively selected for CCR7, excluded terminally differentiated effector memory CD45RA+ cells. The sequence derives from a man younger than 30 in good health. Some clones in this sample may be carry-over from other donors' samples. The sequenced material came from naive CD8+ T cells from PBMCs. The chain recombines TRBV28 with TRBJ1-1; the D gene is possibly TRBD1 (6 bases). The CDR3 bases are TGTGCCAGCACCCGCCCGGGGGCAGGGTGGAACACTGAAGCTTTCTTT. Translated: CASTRPGAGWNTEAFF.